This T cell receptor (beta chain) comes out of a study of cytomegalovirus exposure and HLA in healthy donors (dated by TCRdb to 2016 to 2017). With regard to the full study: An earlier analysis of fewer than 750 of the donors reported roughly 300 Gb of sequence data and around 110 million unique TCR beta sequences obtained from some 170 million T cells. Approximately 310 gigabases of sequencing data and 70 million to 100 million unique TCR sequences made up an early release that covered approximately 700 HLA-typed donors. The genetic ancestry cluster associated with self-reported Caucasian donors included over 65% of the 398 genotyped donors. The study was designed to test whether signatures of past pathogen exposure could be identified by cataloging public T cell receptors. The study profiled the T cell repertoires of 666 subjects by immunosequencing and related them to cytomegalovirus serostatus. Besides the first cohort of 666 subjects, a separate validation cohort made up of roughly 120 different subjects was used. High-throughput TCR immunosequencing, statistical association of individual TCRs with disease status, and machine learning were combined to predict cytomegalovirus infection status. In a later analysis, previously published TCR beta repertoires from more than 500 donors were re-analyzed and high-resolution HLA genotyping was added so that TCR occurrence patterns could be studied. Rather than drawing on any new phenotypic data, the later analysis identified candidate immune exposures from TCR beta sequences and the way those sequences occurred across donors. To decide whether each TCR beta V gene segment behaved as functional or pseudogenic, an earlier analysis of approximately 600 of the donors relied on high-throughput TCR beta sequencing. Alongside the repertoire data, information on donor age, sex, ethnicity and CMV serostatus was compiled. A later genetic analysis took genome-wide SNP genotypes for about 65% of the roughly 670 donors and used that subset as a discovery cohort. All discovery cohort repertoires had been generated on a single sequencing platform. Class I and class II HLA loci were covered by the typing at four-digit resolution. Typing coverage differed by locus: A, B, C, DRB1 and DQB1 were typed in about 620-640 donors, DQA1 in approximately 520, DPA1 in nearly 610, and DPB1 in around 490. Because of strong linkage in the cohort, 5 or 6 DR-DQ haplotypes were treated as single units for association and clustering. Among about 390 genotyped donors of the cohort, an average of about 240,000 unique TCR beta nucleotide sequences were sequenced per donor, roughly 20% of them non-productive. General study outcomes and caveats: Most CMV-associated TCR beta chains appeared to be HLA-restricted in a later analysis, and the HLA associations seemed to be driven largely by CMV exposure. An association between a missense DCLRE1C variant and V-gene and J-gene trimming of TCR beta chains was found in a later genetic analysis and replicated in an independent cohort. In a later analysis, the rate of TCR association differed among HLA loci, with DRB1 alleles having the most associated TCRs and HLA-C alleles having the fewest. A group of highly shared sequence variants was considered likely to be a technical artifact of the sequencing pipeline. Specific HLA alleles were associated with 16,951 TCR beta sequences at a false discovery rate of 0.05 in a later analysis. Because counts were too low, some 17 rarely observed V segments, including chromosome 9 orphons, were left out of the earlier analysis of 587 of the donors. Linkage disequilibrium might explain the correlated functional status among segregating V segments, but an unknown experimental factor could not be ruled out. The cohort was sequenced for TCR beta chains only, and without alpha or paired-chain data the features that could be detected were limited. It was suggested by the authors that the approach could potentially be generalized to other disease states and immunological phenotypes. HLA typing was unavailable for some donors at each locus, so association tests used only the typed subset. In a later genetic analysis, fewer N-insertions in productive TCRs were reported among donors in an Asian-associated ancestry cluster than the roughly 700-donor mean. When HLA alleles, especially DR and DQ, strongly co-occurred, TCR associations were difficult to assign to individual alleles. In a later analysis, HLA-associated TCR beta chains showed more clonal expansion and lower generation probabilities than non-associated chains that were equally common. CMV serostatus was the only immune exposure information available for the cohort. The study listed 150 to 200 TCR beta chains as associated with cytomegalovirus. Sequencing depth was assumed to be roughly uniform across donors in the presence/absence analyses, though that assumption may not hold. In vitro tests confirmed that three of the cytomegalovirus-associated TCR beta chains recognize cytomegalovirus antigens. Most TCR sequences were observed very rarely across donors, whereas some public TCRs were present in many individuals. A further reported finding was that TCR beta sequences accurately predicted the HLA-A and HLA-B alleles for most subjects in the first cohort. Because the 87-base-pair reads could not distinguish some IMGT-functional V segments, including TRBV6-2 and TRBV6-3, those segments were excluded. An earlier analysis of roughly 570 of the donors showed that most TCR beta V segments appeared in productive rearrangements either about 87% or about 30% of the time, which broadly matched IMGT annotations. The classifier was reported to diagnose cytomegalovirus status with high specificity and sensitivity in both the original and validation cohorts. According to a later analysis, parvovirus B19, influenza, CMV and Epstein-Barr virus appeared linked to several top co-occurrence clusters.

Remarks on this clone: The antigen this receptor binds is unknown. It has no much larger one-base neighbor in the sample; base qualities were not kept.

Germline trimming: 4 bases from V, 7 bases from J; junction bases outside gene matches: 3. The CDR3 runs 11 residues from the cysteine to the phenylalanine. Only CDR3 DNA remains: 33 bases, in frame from the first base. CDR1 and CDR2, per the germline V gene (reference sequence), are GTSNPN and SVGIG. The cohort was made up of hundreds of healthy bone marrow donors. Cohort members were all nominally healthy when sampled, although unrecorded immune exposures were likely present. The donor tested CMV seronegative and was one of the 352 seronegative cohort members. Each donor provided a peripheral blood sample, and peripheral blood mononuclear cells were used for TCR beta sequencing. Genomic DNA extraction from the blood cell samples was performed with the Qiagen DNeasy Blood Extraction Kit. The method behind the library was the immunoSEQ multiplex PCR assay. For the multiplex PCR, a mixture combining 60 forward primers for TCR Vbeta segments and 13 reverse primers for TCR Jbeta segments was used. Amplification of the CDR3 region of rearranged TCR beta genes was performed with a multiplex PCR assay on genomic DNA. The Illumina HiSeq System was used to sequence the amplified TCR beta libraries as 87-base-pair reads. The authors' pipeline ran thus. In a later analysis, tens of millions of unique TCR beta chains were counted across the roughly 670 repertoires, and roughly 10 million of these chains were shared by at least two donors. Raw reads were error-corrected and collapsed into unique sequences with a nearest-neighbor algorithm that merged closely related sequences to remove PCR and sequencing errors. V, D and J gene segments were assigned by aligning CDR3 sequences to IMGT reference sequences. For a sequence to be retained, a match of at least six nucleotides to both a V gene segment and a J gene segment was required. A rearrangement was called productive if the CDR3 had no stop codons and remained in frame with V and J, and every other rearrangement was called non-productive. Following IMGT convention, CDR3 was defined as the stretch from the second conserved V-encoded cysteine to the conserved J-encoded phenylalanine. The earlier analysis of roughly 590 of the donors excluded any sequence lacking an unambiguous match to a single V gene segment. An earlier analysis of several hundred of the donors called V segments functional above 56.7% productive rearrangements and segregating when the between-donor standard deviation exceeded 5%. A statistical classification framework was built to diagnose cytomegalovirus status from the catalog of TCR beta chain sequences. In a later analysis, TCR nucleotide sequences were compared against IMGT/GENE-DB human TR gene sequences so that V and J genes could be assigned. A later analysis assigned CDR3 sequences and most-parsimonious VDJ recombination scenarios with the TCRdist pipeline. In a later analysis, every TCR beta chain was defined by the combination of its CDR3 amino acid sequence and its V-gene family, and reads without a unique V-gene family were dropped. To address suspected cross-contamination and a sequencing artifact, a later analysis removed a few hundred highly shared, low-generation-probability nucleotide sequences. In a later analysis, a clonal expansion index for each public chain was calculated from normalized within-repertoire ranks of inferred template counts. In a later analysis, generation probabilities were computed using a VDJ recombination model fitted to out-of-frame rearrangements, and the results were checked against IGoR. In a later analysis, TCR-TCR, TCR-HLA and TCR-CMV co-occurrence was scored with hypergeometric tests, and a repertoire-size bias correction was applied to TCR pairs. In a later analysis, false discovery rates were estimated by permuting HLA or CMV assignments 20 times. In a later analysis, co-occurring TCRs were grouped using DBSCAN, with TCRdist sequence similarity added in when clustering inside HLA-allele-positive subsets. Co-occurrence clustering excluded repertoires with fewer than 30,000 or more than 120,000 public chains, plus five with anomalous nucleotide sharing. As stored in TCRdb, this immuneACCESS dataset retains in-frame rearrangements with V and J assigned. A fraction of the clones does not appear; measured against another copy, unresolved V genes explain less than half of the discrepancy, and the remainder lacks a known reason. Clone size and V and J calls were adopted from that table, with D and trimming inferred from the DNA. The sample records roughly 150,000 clones, around three quarters of which are singletons. Over 0.95% of the sample rests with the top ten.

The chain is encoded by TRBV30 joined to TRBJ1-2; 7 central nucleotides agree with TRBD1. This TCR derives from a woman in her thirties or forties in good health and CMV-seronegative. Sequencing was done on a sample of PBMCs. The CDR3 protein is CAWKTGAGYTF. In nucleotides, the sequence is TGTGCCTGGAAAACAGGGGCTGGCTACACCTTC. The variable domain in full, with residues beyond the CDR3 obtained from the reference TRBV30 and TRBJ1-2 genes, is SQTIHQWPATLVQPVGSPLSLECTVEGTSNPNLYWYRQAAGRGLQLLFYSVGIGQISSEVPQNLSASRPQDRQFILSSKKLLLSDSGFYLCAWKTGAGYTFGSGTRLTVV.